This T cell receptor beta chain is from a study of long-term antiretroviral therapy in people with HIV (dated by TCRdb to between 2020 and 2023). Concerning the study at large: The earliest samples were collected about a decade before the 2015 WHO recommendation for immediate ART, when ART was typically delayed until CD4 counts fell. A total of under 250 cryopreserved PBMC samples came from 25 to 35 adults with confirmed HIV infection and were collected serially over a mean of roughly 6 years (range 1-12). Test extractions of a monoclonal T-cell line alongside a few dozen polyclonal samples showed no cross-contamination during QIAcube processing. A retrospective serial study tested whether changes in peripheral blood TRB repertoire composition and diversity were associated with ART initiation and durable HIV suppression. Of the 25 to 30 participants with HIV, about twelve were female. The full study reports these points: Because PBMC availability was limited, only the TCR beta chain was sequenced, with no alpha chain pairing. The repertoire was dominated across all time points by expanded TRB clones identified before ART initiation, although this dominance was seen to fluctuate and to decrease in many PLHIV after ART. CDR3 length ranges in HIV repertoires were narrower than in controls, and network structure suggested an antigen-experienced repertoire with only a slight naive shift after ART. Starting ART was linked to a significant rise in TRB diversity, yet even after long-term ART the diversity remained significantly lower than in transplant donor controls. No data were available on ART adherence, viral resistance or therapy changes, limiting inferences about post-ART repertoire changes. The samples span the years 2004 to 2017, and the ART regimens used may be less effective than current regimens. Unsorted PBMC were profiled instead of sorted CD4+ and CD8+ T cells because pre-ART samples had limited cell numbers.

Turning to this clone: What this receptor recognizes is not known. No quality values exist for individual bases; no much larger clone is one base distant.

The immunoSEQ hsTCRB v3.0 assay was used at survey level resolution to sequence the TRB variable region. A depth of roughly 35,000-55,000 T-cell genomes per sample was targeted for TRB sequencing. TRB libraries were pooled and sequenced on an Illumina MiSeq using a v3 150-cycle kit. The original methods were these. Repertoire analysis was run in R within a reproducible Nextflow workflow that covered QC, data transformation and analysis. Custom analyses were implemented in LymphoSeq2, an R package for AIRR-Seq data exploration. Several samples that yielded fewer than 5000 total TRB sequences were excluded, so that under 200 HIV repertoires were analyzed. Of the 188 retained HIV repertoires, approximately 57 were collected before and more than 120 after ART initiation. Each repertoire was downsampled to 5000 TRB nucleotide sequences, and summary statistics were averaged across 100 downsampling iterations. TRB sequences were retained for analysis only if CDR3 regions of at least seven amino acids were present. A Shannon entropy-derived clonality score and the Gini coefficient were used to measure diversity. Repertoire networks linked the top 5000 CDR3 amino acid sequences whenever two sequences differed by an edit distance of one. For TRB CDR3 amino acid sequences, antigen specificity groups and MHC restriction were predicted with GLIPH2. To flag known associations with CMV, EBV, HIV or tissue antigens, CDR3 amino acid sequences were compared against VDJdb and McPAS-TCR. Pre-ART, post-ART and control groups were compared with Wilcoxon signed-rank tests and Holm-Bonferroni correction. Drawn from immuneACCESS, this table holds only the in-frame rearrangements with V and J called that TCRdb kept. Clones are partly lost; checked studies trace under half to an unresolved V gene and leave the rest unexplained. The V and J calls and clone size were taken over from that table, and D and trimming were inferred from the DNA. The sample data list 25,000 to 30,000 clones, and about 93% of these were observed just once. About 6.4% of the sample is taken by the ten largest.

Taken from the germline V gene, the CDR1 and CDR2 loops are MDHEN and SYDVKM. V is reduced by 1 base and J by 5 bases, leaving a spacing of 9 bases between them. The CDR3 covers 14 residues, taking in both the cysteine and the phenylalanine. Left in the record is the CDR3 DNA by itself, 42 bases read in frame from the first base. Inclusion was restricted to participants for whom at least one PBMC sample before ART initiation and at least two post-ART samples were available. All participants with HIV were treated in the United States of America. Before DNA extraction, cryopreserved samples of about 1-11 million PBMC were thawed and then washed. At the time of the earliest PBMC sample, participants with HIV were aged between roughly 20 and 60 years. Per participant, PBMC samples came from 1-4 timepoints prior to ART initiation and 2-8 timepoints following ART initiation, for a median of 7 samples. Serial HIV viral load, CD4+ T-cell count, ART history and demographic data were obtained for every participant. Using a Qiagen kit on a QIAcube, genomic DNA was extracted from unsorted PBMC, with samples processed in batches of 12.

Here the sequenced sample was unsorted PBMCs, taken about 6.5 years after starting antiretroviral therapy. The sequence came from a woman in her forties with HIV. The sequence joins TRBV28 to TRBJ2-1; 5 matching bases give a weak D call of TRBD2. This receptor carries the CDR3 CASSLSASNNEQFF. In nucleotide form, the sequence is TGTGCCAGCAGTTTATCAGCTAGCAACAATGAGCAGTTCTTC.